Listed below are T cell receptor beta chains from one sample, sequenced in a study of CD8+CD57+ T cells in acquired aplastic anemia. TCRdb recomputed calls from the reads with MiXCR, one row per CDR3 protein. The sample includes roughly 100,000 distinct CDR3 sequences, about 63% seen only once; the top ten take 60% to 80%. Sequences were obtained from sorted CD4+, CD8+, or CD8+CD57+ T cells (not recorded which) from PBMCs. Receptors originate from a human donor with aplastic anemia. Both conserved end residues are part of each CDR3. D genes are given only for firm matches. A clone size is listed for some rows: how often the clone was seen (once, few, many), or a class if it is expanded.

abundance,d_gene,j_gene,v_gene,CDR3nt,CDR3aa
once,.,TRBJ2-1,TRBV5-4,TGTGCCAGCAGCTTGGTCTTGCGGGGGCCCTACAATGAGCAGTTCTTC,CASSLVLRGPYNEQFF
.,.,TRBJ2-5,TRBV10-3,TGTGCCATCAGTGAACCTCGGGGAGTGGGTCAAGAGACCCAGTACTTC,CAISEPRGVGQETQYF
.,.,TRBJ2-3,TRBV10-3,TGTGCCAGCAGGCCCAGGATCACAGATACGCAGTATTTT,CASRPRITDTQYF
once,.,TRBJ2-7,TRBV5-4,TGTGCCAGCTCCCACCGAGGGGGCGAGCAGTACTTC,CASSHRGGEQYF
.,.,TRBJ2-7,TRBV20-1,TGCAGTGCAACAGACTACTACGAGCAGTACTTC,CSATDYYEQYF
.,.,TRBJ2-7,TRBV20-1,TGCAGTGCTAGCACCATACAGCCCTACGAGCAGTACTTC,CSASTIQPYEQYF
.,TRBD2,TRBJ2-5,TRBV9,TGTGCCAGCAGCGTGGGACTACTGGAGACCCAGTACTTC,CASSVGLLETQYF
.,TRBD1,TRBJ1-1,TRBV20-1,TGCAGTGCTGATGGGACAGCCAACACTGAAGCTTTCTTT,CSADGTANTEAFF
.,TRBD2,TRBJ2-3,TRBV29-1,TGCAGCGCGAGAACTAGCGGGAGGGCCGGAGATACGCAGTATTTT,CSARTSGRAGDTQYF
.,TRBD1,TRBJ1-4,TRBV2,TGTGCCAGCAGTAGACAGGGCGTTAACGAAAAACTGTTTTTT,CASSRQGVNEKLFF
.,.,TRBJ2-2,TRBV24-1,TGTGCCACCAGGCAGTCAGGCACCGGGGAGCTGTTTTTT,CATRQSGTGELFF
.,.,TRBJ2-3,TRBV5-4,TGTGCCAGCAGCTTGTCGGTGACGCAGTATTTT,CASSLSVTQYF
.,.,TRBJ1-4,TRBV10-3,TGTGCCATCAGTGAGTCGATAGGGGCTAATGAAAAACTGTTTTTT,CAISESIGANEKLFF
.,.,TRBJ1-1,TRBV24-1,TGTGCCACCAGTGATTTTAGCGGGGACACTGAAGCTTTCTTT,CATSDFSGDTEAFF
.,TRBD1,TRBJ1-2,TRBV10-1,TGCGCCAGCAGTGAGCTGCCCGGGACAGGGAGCCATGGCTACACCTTC,CASSELPGTGSHGYTF
once,TRBD2,TRBJ2-7,TRBV7-9,TGTGCCAGCAGCACAAGACTAGCGGGGATACACGAGCAGTACTTC,CASSTRLAGIHEQYF
.,.,TRBJ2-7,TRBV28,TGTGCCAGCACCTACCTGAGAGAGGGCCCTGACTACGAGCAGTACTTC,CASTYLREGPDYEQYF
.,TRBD2,TRBJ2-2,TRBV7-9,TGTGCCAGTAGTGCCACTAGCGGTGGCACCGGGGAGCTGTTTTTT,CASSATSGGTGELFF
.,.,TRBJ2-1,TRBV19,TGTGCCAGTAGTATTGAGGGTCGCTCCTACAATGAGCAGTTCTTC,CASSIEGRSYNEQFF
.,TRBD1,TRBJ2-1,TRBV10-3,TGTGCCTTGAGGACAGGGGACGACAATGAGCAGTTCTTC,CALRTGDDNEQFF
.,TRBD1,TRBJ1-2,TRBV19,TGTGCCAGTAGCCCAGCAGGGGGCCGTGGCTATGGCTACACCTTC,CASSPAGGRGYGYTF
.,TRBD1,TRBJ2-2,TRBV24-1,TGTGCCACCAGTGATCCGGGACAGGGAGTCACCGGGGAGCTGTTTTTT,CATSDPGQGVTGELFF
many,.,TRBJ1-6,TRBV6-4,TGTGCCAGCAGTGACTCGCGGGATCCTAATTCACCCCTCCACTTT,CASSDSRDPNSPLHF
few,.,TRBJ2-7,TRBV10-3,TGTGCCATCAGTGAAGAACTCCTGAGCTCCTACGAGCAGTACTTC,CAISEELLSSYEQYF
.,TRBD2,TRBJ2-4,TRBV10-3,TGTGCCATCAGTGATGAGGGCGGGGGAAGCATTCAGTACTTC,CAISDEGGGSIQYF
.,.,TRBJ2-7,TRBV2,TGTGCCAGCAGTCGGGAAGGGGCCTACGAGCAGTACTTC,CASSREGAYEQYF
.,TRBD1,TRBJ1-1,TRBV7-9,TGTGCCAGCAGCCTGAATGACAGGGGGCATAACACTGAAGCTTTCTTT,CASSLNDRGHNTEAFF
few,TRBD1,TRBJ1-2,TRBV19,TGTGCCAGTAGTAGCCGGGACAGGGAGAATGGCTACACCTTC,CASSSRDRENGYTF
.,TRBD1,TRBJ1-1,TRBV7-7,TGTGCTAGCAGCTTAAAGGGGGCGGCTTTCTTT,CASSLKGAAFF
.,.,TRBJ2-2,TRBV24-1,TGTGCCACCAGTGACCAGATGTCTAACACCGGGGAGCTGTTTTTT,CATSDQMSNTGELFF
.,.,TRBJ2-1,TRBV14,TGTGCCAGCAGCCAAGATCGGGTCATCAATGAGCAGTTCTTC,CASSQDRVINEQFF
.,TRBD1,TRBJ2-2,TRBV9,TGTGCCAGCAGCGTCACAACAGGGGGGAGGACCGGGGAGCTGTTTTTT,CASSVTTGGRTGELFF
.,.,TRBJ2-3,TRBV20-1,TGCAGTGCCCCATCCGGGATGGGCTTCGGTACGCAGTATTTT,CSAPSGMGFGTQYF
.,.,TRBJ1-2,TRBV20-1,TGCAGTGCCGGATCCGGCCCTTCCGATGGCTACACCTTC,CSAGSGPSDGYTF
.,TRBD1,TRBJ2-7,TRBV2,TGTGCCAGCAGTGCCACAGGGGGCATCGCCTACGAGCAGTACTTC,CASSATGGIAYEQYF
.,.,TRBJ1-2,TRBV10-1,TGCGCCAGCAGTGAGGGCAGGGCCTATGGCTACACCTTC,CASSEGRAYGYTF
.,.,TRBJ1-1,TRBV29-1,TGCAGCGTGGCCCCACTCGGCCTCACTGAAGCTTTCTTT,CSVAPLGLTEAFF
.,.,TRBJ2-1,TRBV11-1,TGTGCCAGCAGCTTGTATCTCTCTCCTAGCTCCTACAATGAGCAGTTCTTC,CASSLYLSPSSYNEQFF
.,TRBD1,TRBJ2-5,TRBV20-1,TGCAGTGCTAGAGAAACAGGGGTAGAGACCCAGTACTTC,CSARETGVETQYF
few,.,TRBJ2-1,TRBV20-1,TGCAGTGCTAGAGCTCGTTACAATGAGCAGTTCTTC,CSARARYNEQFF
.,TRBD2,TRBJ2-3,TRBV2,TGTGCCAGCAGTCCCACTAGCGGGGGCACAGATACGCAGTATTTT,CASSPTSGGTDTQYF
few,.,TRBJ2-7,TRBV10-3,TGTGCCATCAGTGCCGGGCTCTCCTACGAGCAGTACTTC,CAISAGLSYEQYF
once,.,TRBJ2-3,TRBV10-3,TGTGCCATCAGTAGTCCGGAGGCAGCAAGCACAGATACGCAGTATTTT,CAISSPEAASTDTQYF
few,TRBD2,TRBJ2-1,TRBV20-1,TGCAGTGCTAGAGAGGGAGGGACTGGGTTACTCTTC,CSAREGGTGLLF
many,TRBD1,TRBJ2-7,TRBV7-9,TGTGCCAGCAGCATAGGACAGGGGGCAGAAGAGCAGTACTTC,CASSIGQGAEEQYF
.,.,TRBJ2-2,TRBV9,TGTGCCAGCACGAAGGGGGGTGGGGACACCGGGGAGCTGTTTTTT,CASTKGGGDTGELFF
.,.,TRBJ2-7,TRBV2,TGTGCCAGCAGCTCCGGACAGAAGCAGTACTTC,CASSSGQKQYF
.,.,TRBJ2-7,TRBV20-1,TGCAGTGCTAGTGGAGGGCAGTACTTC,CSASGGQYF
.,.,TRBJ2-3,TRBV29-1,TGCAGCGCAGGACCATCCGCCGCCACAGATACGCAGTATTTT,CSAGPSAATDTQYF
.,.,TRBJ1-4,TRBV10-3,TGTGCCATCAGTGAGTCCTGGGCCACTAATGAAAAACTGTTTTTT,CAISESWATNEKLFF
.,.,TRBJ2-7,TRBV2,TGTGCCAGCAGTCAACTCCCAGGGCTTTACGAGCAGTACTTC,CASSQLPGLYEQYF
.,.,TRBJ1-1,TRBV5-4,TGTGCCAGCAGCTTCCGACTGAAGGACACTGAAGCTTTCTTT,CASSFRLKDTEAFF
many,.,TRBJ2-4,TRBV27,TGTGCCAGCAGTTTAGGCGCCAATACCAAAAACATTCAGTACTTC,CASSLGANTKNIQYF
.,.,TRBJ2-3,TRBV25-1,TGTGCCAGCAGGGCAGCGGGCCGTGCAAGAGATACGCAGTATTTT,CASRAAGRARDTQYF
.,.,TRBJ2-3,TRBV12-3/TRBV12-4,TGTGCCAGCAGTTTATCTGGGGATACGCAGTATTTT,CASSLSGDTQYF
.,TRBD2,TRBJ2-7,TRBV5-5,TGTGCCAGCAGCTTTGGTGGGACTAGCGGCAACGAGCAGTACTTC,CASSFGGTSGNEQYF
.,TRBD2,TRBJ2-7,TRBV25-1,TGTGCCAGCAGTGCACTGACTAGCGACCTCAACCACGAGCAGTACTTC,CASSALTSDLNHEQYF
.,.,TRBJ2-5,TRBV20-1,TGCAGTGCTTCGGGGGACCAAGAGACCCAGTACTTC,CSASGDQETQYF
medium-sized,.,TRBJ2-1,TRBV10-3,TGTGCCATCAGTGTTGAGAGGTTCGGGCAGAATGAGCAGTTCTTC,CAISVERFGQNEQFF